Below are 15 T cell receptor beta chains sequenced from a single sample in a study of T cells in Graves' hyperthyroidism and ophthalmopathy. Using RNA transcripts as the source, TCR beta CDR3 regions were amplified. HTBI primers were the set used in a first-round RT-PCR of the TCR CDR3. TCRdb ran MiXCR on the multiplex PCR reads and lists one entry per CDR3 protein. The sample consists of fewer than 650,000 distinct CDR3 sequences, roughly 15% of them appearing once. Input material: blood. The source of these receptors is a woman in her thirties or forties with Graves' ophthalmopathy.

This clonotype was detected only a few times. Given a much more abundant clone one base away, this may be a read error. The CDR3 region has the DNA TGCGCCAGCAGCTTGGAACAGGGGGTCCCTTACAATGAGCAGTTCTTC. This gives the protein CASSLEQGVPYNEQFF. V usage is TRBV5-1 and J usage is TRBJ2-1; TRBD1 aligns across 8 bases. V lost 0 bases to trimming and J lost 4 bases; unmatched junction nucleotides: 6. CDR1 SGHRS and CDR2 YFSETQ come from the germline V gene. CDR3 length equals 16 residues.

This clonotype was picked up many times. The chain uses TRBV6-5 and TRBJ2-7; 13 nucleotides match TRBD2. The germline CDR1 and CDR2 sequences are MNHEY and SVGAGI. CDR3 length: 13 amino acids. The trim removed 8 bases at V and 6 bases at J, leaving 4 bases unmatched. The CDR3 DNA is TGTGCCAGCCAGACTAGCGGGAGGACCGAGCAGTACTTC. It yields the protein CASQTSGRTEQYF.

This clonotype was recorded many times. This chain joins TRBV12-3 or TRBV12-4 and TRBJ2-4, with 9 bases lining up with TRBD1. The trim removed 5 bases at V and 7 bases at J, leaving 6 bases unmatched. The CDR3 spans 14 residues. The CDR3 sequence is CASSPGTGWNIQYF. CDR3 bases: TGTGCCAGCAGTCCTGGGACAGGGTGGAACATTCAGTACTTC.

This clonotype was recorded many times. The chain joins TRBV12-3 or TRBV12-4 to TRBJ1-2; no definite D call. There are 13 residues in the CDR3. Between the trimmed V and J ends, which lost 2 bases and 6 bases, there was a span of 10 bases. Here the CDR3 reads CASSLLRGDGYTF. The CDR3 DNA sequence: TGTGCCAGCAGTTTATTGCGCGGGGATGGCTACACCTTC.

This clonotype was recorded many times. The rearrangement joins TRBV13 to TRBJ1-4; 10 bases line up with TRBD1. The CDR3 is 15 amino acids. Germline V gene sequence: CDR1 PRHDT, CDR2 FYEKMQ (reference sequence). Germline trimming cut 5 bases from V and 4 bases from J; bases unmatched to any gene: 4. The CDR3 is CASSHRTGGNEKLFF. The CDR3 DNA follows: TGTGCCAGCAGCCACCGGACAGGGGGTAATGAAAAACTGTTTTTT. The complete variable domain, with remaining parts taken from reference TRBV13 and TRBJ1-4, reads AAGVIQSPRHLIKEKRETATLKCYPIPRHDTVYWYQQGPGQDPQFLISFYEKMQSDKGSIPDRFSAQQFSDYHSELNMSSLELGDSALYFCASSHRTGGNEKLFFGSGTQLSVL.

CDR3 region: CASSIPGQDGGYTF. CDR3 in DNA: TGTGCCAGCAGCATCCCGGGACAGGATGGTGGCTACACCTTC. This chain connects TRBV7-2 to TRBJ1-2, with 8 bases that match TRBD1. V lost 5 bases to trimming and J lost 7 bases; unmatched junction nucleotides: 9. The CDR3 extends over 14 amino acids. Germline V gene data show CDR1 as SGHTA and CDR2 as FQGNSA.

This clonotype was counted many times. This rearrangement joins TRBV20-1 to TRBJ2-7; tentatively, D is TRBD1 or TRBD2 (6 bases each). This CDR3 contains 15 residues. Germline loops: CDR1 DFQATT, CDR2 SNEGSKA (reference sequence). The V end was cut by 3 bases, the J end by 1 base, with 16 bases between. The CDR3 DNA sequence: TGCAGTGCTAGGAACAGGGAGGATGTTTCCTACGAGCAGTACTTC. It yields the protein CSARNREDVSYEQYF.

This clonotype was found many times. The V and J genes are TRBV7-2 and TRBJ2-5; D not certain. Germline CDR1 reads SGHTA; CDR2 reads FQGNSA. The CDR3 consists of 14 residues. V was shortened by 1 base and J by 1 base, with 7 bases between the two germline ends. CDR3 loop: CASSLVLGQETQYF. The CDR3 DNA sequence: TGTGCCAGCAGCTTAGTTCTAGGCCAAGAGACCCAGTACTTC.

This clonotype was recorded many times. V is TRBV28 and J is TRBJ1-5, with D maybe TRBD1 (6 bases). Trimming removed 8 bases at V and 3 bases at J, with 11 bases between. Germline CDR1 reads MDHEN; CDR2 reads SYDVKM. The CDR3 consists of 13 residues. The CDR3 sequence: CASGDRFNQPQHF. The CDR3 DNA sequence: TGTGCCAGCGGCGACAGGTTCAATCAGCCCCAGCATTTT.

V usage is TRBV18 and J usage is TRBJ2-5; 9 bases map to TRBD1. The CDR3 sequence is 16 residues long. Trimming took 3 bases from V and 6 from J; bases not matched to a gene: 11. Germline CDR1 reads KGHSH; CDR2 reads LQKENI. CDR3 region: CASSPLSQGALKTQYF. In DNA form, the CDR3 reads TGTGCCAGCTCACCGTTGTCACAGGGGGCGTTGAAGACCCAGTACTTC.

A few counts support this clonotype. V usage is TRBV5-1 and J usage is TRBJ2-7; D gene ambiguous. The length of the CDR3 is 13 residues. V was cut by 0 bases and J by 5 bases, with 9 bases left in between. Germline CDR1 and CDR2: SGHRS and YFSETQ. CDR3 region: CASSLASENEQYF. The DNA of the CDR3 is TGCGCCAGCAGCTTGGCATCAGAAAACGAGCAGTACTTC.

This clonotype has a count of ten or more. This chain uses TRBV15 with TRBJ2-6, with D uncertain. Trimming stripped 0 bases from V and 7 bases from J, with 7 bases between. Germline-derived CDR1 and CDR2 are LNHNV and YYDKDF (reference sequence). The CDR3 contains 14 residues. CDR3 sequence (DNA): TGTGCCACCAGCAGAGAGAGGCCAGCCAACGTCCTGACTTTC. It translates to CATSRERPANVLTF.

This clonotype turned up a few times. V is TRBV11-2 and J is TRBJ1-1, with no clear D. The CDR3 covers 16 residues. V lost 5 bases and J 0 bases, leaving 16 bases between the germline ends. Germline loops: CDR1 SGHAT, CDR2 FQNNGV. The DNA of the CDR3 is TGTGCCAGCAGCCCACATATCGGCCAGATGAACACTGAAGCTTTCTTT. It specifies CASSPHIGQMNTEAFF.

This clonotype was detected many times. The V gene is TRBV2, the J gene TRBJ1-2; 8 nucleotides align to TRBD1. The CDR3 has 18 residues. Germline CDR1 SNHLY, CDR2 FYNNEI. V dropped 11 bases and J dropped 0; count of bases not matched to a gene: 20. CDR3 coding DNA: TGTGCCGGTGTGACAGGGGATGTTCCGTCTGTAGCTAACTATGGCTACACCTTC. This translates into CAGVTGDVPSVANYGYTF.

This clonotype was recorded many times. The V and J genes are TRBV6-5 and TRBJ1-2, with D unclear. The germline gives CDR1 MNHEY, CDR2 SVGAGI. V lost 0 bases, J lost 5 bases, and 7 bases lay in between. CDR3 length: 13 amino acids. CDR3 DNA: TGTGCCAGCAGTTACTCGGTGCAGTATGGCTACACCTTC. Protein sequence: CASSYSVQYGYTF.